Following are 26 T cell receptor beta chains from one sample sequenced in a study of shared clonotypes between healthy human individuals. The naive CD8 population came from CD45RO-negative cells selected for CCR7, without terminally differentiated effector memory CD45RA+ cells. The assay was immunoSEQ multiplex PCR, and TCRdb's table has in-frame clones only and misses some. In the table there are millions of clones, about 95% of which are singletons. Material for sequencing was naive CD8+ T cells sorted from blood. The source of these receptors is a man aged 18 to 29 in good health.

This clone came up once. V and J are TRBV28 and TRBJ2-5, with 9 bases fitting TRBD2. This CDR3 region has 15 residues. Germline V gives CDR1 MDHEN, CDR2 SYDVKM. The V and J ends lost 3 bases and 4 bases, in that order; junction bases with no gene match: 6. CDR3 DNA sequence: TGTGCCAGCAGTTTCCGCGGGGGGGAGCGAGAGACCCAGTACTTC. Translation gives CASSFRGGERETQYF.

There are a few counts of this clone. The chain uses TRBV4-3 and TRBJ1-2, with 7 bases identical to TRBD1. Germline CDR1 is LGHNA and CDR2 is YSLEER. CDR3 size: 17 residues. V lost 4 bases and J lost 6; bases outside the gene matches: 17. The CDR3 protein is CASSPDWDSTYKHGYTF. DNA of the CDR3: TGCGCCAGCAGCCCAGATTGGGACAGCACCTATAAGCATGGCTACACCTTC.

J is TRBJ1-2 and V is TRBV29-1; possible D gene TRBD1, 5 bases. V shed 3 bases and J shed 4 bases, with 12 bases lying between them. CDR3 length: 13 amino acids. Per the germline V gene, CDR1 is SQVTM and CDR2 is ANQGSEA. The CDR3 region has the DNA TGCAGCGTTGAGGACAAATATCGCTATGGCTACACCTTC. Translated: CSVEDKYRYGYTF.

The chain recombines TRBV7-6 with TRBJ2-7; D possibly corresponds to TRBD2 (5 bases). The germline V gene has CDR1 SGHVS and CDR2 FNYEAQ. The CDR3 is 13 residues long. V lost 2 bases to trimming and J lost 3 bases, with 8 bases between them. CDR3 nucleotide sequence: TGTGCCAGCAGCTTAACTCGGGGCTACGAGCAGTACTTC. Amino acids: CASSLTRGYEQYF.

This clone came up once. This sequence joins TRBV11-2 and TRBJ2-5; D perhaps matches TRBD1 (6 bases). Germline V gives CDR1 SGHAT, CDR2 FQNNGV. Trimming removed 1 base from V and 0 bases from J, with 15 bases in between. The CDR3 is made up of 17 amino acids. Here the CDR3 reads CASSLGWQGTYQETQYF. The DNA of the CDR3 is TGTGCCAGCAGCTTAGGCTGGCAGGGGACATACCAAGAGACCCAGTACTTC.

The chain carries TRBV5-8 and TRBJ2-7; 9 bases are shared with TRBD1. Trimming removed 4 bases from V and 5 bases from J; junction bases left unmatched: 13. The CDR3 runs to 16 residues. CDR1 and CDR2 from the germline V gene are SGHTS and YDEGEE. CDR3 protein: CASSAYGTGTPHEQYF. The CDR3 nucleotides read TGTGCCAGCAGCGCGTACGGGACAGGGACTCCTCACGAGCAGTACTTC.

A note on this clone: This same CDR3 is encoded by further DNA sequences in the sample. CDR3 nucleotides: TGTGCCAGCAGTTTGACCCTTAGCAATCAGCCCCAGCATTTT. As protein: CASSLTLSNQPQHF. V gene TRBV28 combines with J gene TRBJ1-5; no clear D gene. CDR1 MDHEN and CDR2 SYDVKM come from the germline V gene. The V end was cut by 3 bases, the J end by 0 bases, with 6 bases between. The CDR3 sequence is 14 residues long.

The chain's CDR3 is CASSLQLNTEAFF. DNA for the CDR3: TGTGCCAGCAGTTTGCAGTTGAACACTGAAGCTTTCTTT. This chain connects TRBV28 to TRBJ1-1, with no clear D. CDR3 length equals 13 residues. Trimming left V 3 bases short and J 0 bases short, with 5 bases between. CDR1 is MDHEN, CDR2 SYDVKM, per germline.

The chain's CDR3 is CASSRQAAYEQYF. CDR3 in DNA: TGTGCCAGCAGCAGACAGGCCGCCTACGAGCAGTACTTC. This chain connects TRBV27 to TRBJ2-7; tentatively, D is TRBD1 (6 bases). Trimming left V 6 bases short and J 2 bases short, with 11 bases between. The CDR3 has 13 residues. CDR1 and CDR2 from the germline V gene are MNHEY and SMNVEV (reference sequence).

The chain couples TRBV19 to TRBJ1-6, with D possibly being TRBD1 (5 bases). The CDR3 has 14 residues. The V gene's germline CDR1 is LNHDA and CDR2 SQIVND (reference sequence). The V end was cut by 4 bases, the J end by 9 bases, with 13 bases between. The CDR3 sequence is CASSTIPGSSPLHF. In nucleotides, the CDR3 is TGTGCCAGTAGTACGATTCCAGGGAGTTCACCCCTCCACTTT. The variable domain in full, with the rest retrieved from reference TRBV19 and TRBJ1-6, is DGGITQSPKYLFRKEGQNVTLSCEQNLNHDAMYWYRQDPGQGLRLIYYSQIVNDFQKGDIAEGYSVSREKKESFPLTVTSAQKNPTAFYLCASSTIPGSSPLHFGNGTRLTVT.

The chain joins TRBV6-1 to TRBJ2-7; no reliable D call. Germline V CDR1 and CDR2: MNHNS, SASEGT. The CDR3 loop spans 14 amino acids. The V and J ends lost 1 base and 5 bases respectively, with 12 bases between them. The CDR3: CASSEEEQDDEQYF. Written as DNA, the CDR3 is TGTGCCAGCAGTGAAGAGGAGCAAGACGACGAGCAGTACTTC.

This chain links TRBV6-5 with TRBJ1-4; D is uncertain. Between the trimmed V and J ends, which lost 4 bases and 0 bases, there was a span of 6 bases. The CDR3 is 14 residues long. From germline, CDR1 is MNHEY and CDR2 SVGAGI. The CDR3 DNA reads TGTGCCAGCAGTTTCTACACAACTAATGAAAAACTGTTTTTT. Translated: CASSFYTTNEKLFF.

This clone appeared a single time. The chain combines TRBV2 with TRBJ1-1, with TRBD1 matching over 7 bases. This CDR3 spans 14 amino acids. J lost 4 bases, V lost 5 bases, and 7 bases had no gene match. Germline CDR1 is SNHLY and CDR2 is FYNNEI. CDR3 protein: CASSRGGQSTEAFF. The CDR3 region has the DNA TGTGCCAGCAGTCGTGGGGGACAGAGCACTGAAGCTTTCTTT.

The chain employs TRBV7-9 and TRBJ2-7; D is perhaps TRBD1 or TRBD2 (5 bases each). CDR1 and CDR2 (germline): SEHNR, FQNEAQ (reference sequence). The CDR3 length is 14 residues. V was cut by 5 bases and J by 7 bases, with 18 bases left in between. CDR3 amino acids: CASSRGEGAREQYF. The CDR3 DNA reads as TGTGCCAGCAGCAGAGGGGAAGGGGCTCGAGAGCAGTACTTC.

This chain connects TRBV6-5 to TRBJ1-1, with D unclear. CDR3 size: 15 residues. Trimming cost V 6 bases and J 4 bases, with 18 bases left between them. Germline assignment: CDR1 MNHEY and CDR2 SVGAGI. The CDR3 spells CASSHGISGPTEAFF. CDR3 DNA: TGTGCCAGCAGCCATGGGATATCGGGCCCCACTGAAGCTTTCTTT.

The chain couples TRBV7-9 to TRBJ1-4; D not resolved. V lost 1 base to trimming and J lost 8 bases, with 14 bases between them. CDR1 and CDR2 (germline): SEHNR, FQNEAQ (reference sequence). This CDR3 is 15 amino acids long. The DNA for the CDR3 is TGTGCCAGCAGCTTAGAGGGAGGGATCGGCGAAAAACTGTTTTTT. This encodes CASSLEGGIGEKLFF. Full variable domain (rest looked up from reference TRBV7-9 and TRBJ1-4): DTGVSQNPRHKITKRGQNVTFRCDPISEHNRLYWYRQTLGQGPEFLTYFQNEAQLEKSRLLSDRFSAERPKGSFSTLEIQRTEQGDSAMYLCASSLEGGIGEKLFFGSGTQLSVL.

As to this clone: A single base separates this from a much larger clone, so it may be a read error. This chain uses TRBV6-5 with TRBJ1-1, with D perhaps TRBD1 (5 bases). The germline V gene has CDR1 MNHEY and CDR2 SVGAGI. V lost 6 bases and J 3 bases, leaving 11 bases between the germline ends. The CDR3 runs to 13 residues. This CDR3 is CASSVGGYTEAFF. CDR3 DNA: TGTGCCAGCAGCGTTGGGGGGTACACTGAAGCTTTCTTT.

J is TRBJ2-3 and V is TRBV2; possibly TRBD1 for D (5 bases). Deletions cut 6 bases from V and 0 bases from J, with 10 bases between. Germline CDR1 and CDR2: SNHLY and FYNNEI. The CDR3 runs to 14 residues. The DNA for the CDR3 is TGTGCCAGCAGAGGGGTAGGAAGCACAGATACGCAGTATTTT. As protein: CASRGVGSTDTQYF. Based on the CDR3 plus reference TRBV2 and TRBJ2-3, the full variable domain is EPEVTQTPSHQVTQMGQEVILRCVPISNHLYFYWYRQILGQKVEFLVSFYNNEISEKSEIFDDQFSVERPDGSNFTLKIRSTKLEDSAMYFCASRGVGSTDTQYFGPGTRLTVL.

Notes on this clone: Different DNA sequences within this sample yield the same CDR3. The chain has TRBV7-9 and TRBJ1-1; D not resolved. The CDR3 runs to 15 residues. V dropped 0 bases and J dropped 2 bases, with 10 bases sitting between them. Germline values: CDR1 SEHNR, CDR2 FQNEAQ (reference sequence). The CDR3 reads CASSLAGGGNTEAFF. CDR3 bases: TGTGCCAGCAGCTTAGCGGGAGGCGGTAACACTGAAGCTTTCTTT.

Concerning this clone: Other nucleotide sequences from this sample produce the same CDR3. The CDR3 nucleotides are TGTGCCAGCAGCCAAGGGGCCGGGTCCTACGAGCAGTACTTC. This translates into CASSQGAGSYEQYF. V is TRBV4-2 and J is TRBJ2-7, with D hard to call. Trimming stripped 1 base from V and 1 base from J, with 8 bases between. Germline lookup yields CDR1 LGHNA and CDR2 YNFKEQ. The CDR3 length is 14 residues.

The CDR3 here is CASSQFTAGVVNTEAFF. In DNA form, the CDR3 reads TGCGCCAGCAGCCAATTTACGGCAGGGGTCGTGAACACTGAAGCTTTCTTT. The chain couples TRBV4-1 to TRBJ1-1; D possibly corresponds to TRBD1 (6 bases). This CDR3 comprises 17 residues. V gave up 2 bases and J gave up 0 bases, with 16 bases separating them. Germline V gene lookup returns CDR1 MGHRA and CDR2 YSYEKL.

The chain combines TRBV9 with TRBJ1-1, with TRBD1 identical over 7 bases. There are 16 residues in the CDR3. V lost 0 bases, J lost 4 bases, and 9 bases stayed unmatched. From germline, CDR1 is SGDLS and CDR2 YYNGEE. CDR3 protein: CASSVGFLAGGTEAFF. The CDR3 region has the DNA TGTGCCAGCAGCGTAGGGTTTTTGGCAGGGGGCACTGAAGCTTTCTTT. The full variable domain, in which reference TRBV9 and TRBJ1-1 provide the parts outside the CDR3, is DSGVTQTPKHLITATGQRVTLRCSPRSGDLSVYWYQQSLDQGLQFLIQYYNGEERAKGNILERFSAQQFPDLHSELNLSSLELGDSALYFCASSVGFLAGGTEAFFGQGTRLTVV.

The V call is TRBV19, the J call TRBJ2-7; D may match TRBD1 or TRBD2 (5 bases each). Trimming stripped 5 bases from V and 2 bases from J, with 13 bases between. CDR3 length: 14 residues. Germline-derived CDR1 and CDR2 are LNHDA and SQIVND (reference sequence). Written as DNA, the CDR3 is TGTGCCAGTAGTGATGGGACGGGTACCTACGAGCAGTACTTC. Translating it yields CASSDGTGTYEQYF. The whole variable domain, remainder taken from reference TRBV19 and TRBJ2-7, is DGGITQSPKYLFRKEGQNVTLSCEQNLNHDAMYWYRQDPGQGLRLIYYSQIVNDFQKGDIAEGYSVSREKKESFPLTVTSAQKNPTAFYLCASSDGTGTYEQYFGPGTRLTVT.

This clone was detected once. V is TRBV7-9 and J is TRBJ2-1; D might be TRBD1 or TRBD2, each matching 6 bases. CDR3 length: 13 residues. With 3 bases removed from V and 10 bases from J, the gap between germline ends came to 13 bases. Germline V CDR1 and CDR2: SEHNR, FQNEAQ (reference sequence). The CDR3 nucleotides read TGTGCCAGCAGCTTCGATGGAGGGACAGAGCAGTTCTTC. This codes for CASSFDGGTEQFF.

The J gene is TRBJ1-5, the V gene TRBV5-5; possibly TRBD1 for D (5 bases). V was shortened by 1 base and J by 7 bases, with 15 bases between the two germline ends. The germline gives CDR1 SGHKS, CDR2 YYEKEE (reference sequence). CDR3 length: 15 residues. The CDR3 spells CASSLIGASEQPQHF. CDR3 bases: TGTGCCAGCAGCTTGATAGGGGCTTCAGAGCAGCCCCAGCATTTT.

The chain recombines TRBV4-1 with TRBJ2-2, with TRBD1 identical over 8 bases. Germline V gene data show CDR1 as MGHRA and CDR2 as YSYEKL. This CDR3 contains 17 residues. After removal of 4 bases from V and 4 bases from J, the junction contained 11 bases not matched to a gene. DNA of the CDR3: TGCGCCAGCAGCCTATTAGGACAGGGACGAGGCACCGGGGAGCTGTTTTTT. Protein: CASSLLGQGRGTGELFF.